This T cell receptor beta chain was captured in a study of molecular identifiers for immune sequencing clone quantification. Study-wide background: Across replicate runs, RNA obtained from approximately 20,000 or 100,000 naive CD8 cells was divided into five, with four undergoing sequencing.

There are many counts of this clonotype. What it binds is not known. General study results and limits: Clones with over 20 RNA copies captured over 98% of effector molecules but under 1% of naive ones. Spike-in Jurkat TCR RNA from a single cell reportedly registered among one million naive cells.

CD8+CD4-CCR7+CD45RA+ sorting gave the naive CD8 T cells. TCRdb passed the PCR reads through MiXCR, listing each CDR3 protein once. The data contain 15,000 to 20,000 distinct CDR3 sequences, under 25% of them singletons. Germline values: CDR1 SGHNT, CDR2 YYREEE (reference sequence). The CDR3 extends over 12 amino acids. V lost 4 bases, J lost 6 bases, and 11 bases lay in between. The chain uses TRBV5-4 and TRBJ2-7; D is perhaps TRBD1 (8 bases). The sample taken for sequencing was naive CD8+ T cells from blood, with Jurkat cell RNA spiked in. Indicated subset: FACS-sorted CD8+CD4-CCR7+CD45RA+ naive T cells. The origin of this receptor is a human donor in good health. Some libraries in this study had Jurkat cell RNA spiked in. The CDR3 reads CASSHRGGEQYF. The CDR3 DNA sequence: TGTGCCAGCAGCCACAGGGGGGGCGAGCAGTACTTC.